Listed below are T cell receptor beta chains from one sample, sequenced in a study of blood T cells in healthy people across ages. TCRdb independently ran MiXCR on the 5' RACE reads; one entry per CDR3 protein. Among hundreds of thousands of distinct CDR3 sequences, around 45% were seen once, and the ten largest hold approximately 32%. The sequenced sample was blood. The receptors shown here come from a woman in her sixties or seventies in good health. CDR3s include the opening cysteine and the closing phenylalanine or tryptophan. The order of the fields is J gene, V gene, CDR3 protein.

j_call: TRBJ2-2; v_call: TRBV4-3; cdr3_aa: CASSQPGGGSSGNTGELFF
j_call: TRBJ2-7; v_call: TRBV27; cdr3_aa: CASSEAGGRSSQYF
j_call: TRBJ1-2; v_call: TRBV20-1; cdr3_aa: CSALRTGGYGYTF
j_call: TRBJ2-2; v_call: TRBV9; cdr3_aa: CASSVSGGRNTGELFF
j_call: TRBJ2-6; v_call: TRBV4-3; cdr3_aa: CASSQDLAVVPGANVLTF
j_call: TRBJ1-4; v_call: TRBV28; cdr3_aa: CASSLRGLASNEKLFF
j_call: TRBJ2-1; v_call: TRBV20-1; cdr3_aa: CSASFLAAPEQFF
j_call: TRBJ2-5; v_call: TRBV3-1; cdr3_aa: CASSLQEETQYF
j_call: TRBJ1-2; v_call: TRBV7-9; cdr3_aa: CASSSPGQIVGYTF
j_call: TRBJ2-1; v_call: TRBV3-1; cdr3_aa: CASSTGQGWSEQFF
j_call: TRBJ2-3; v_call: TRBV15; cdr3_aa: CATSRDRTSGSRPDTQYF
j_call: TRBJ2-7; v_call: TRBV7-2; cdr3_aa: CASSLGEGRSYEQYF
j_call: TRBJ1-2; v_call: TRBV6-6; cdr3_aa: CASSYTKEGNYGYTF
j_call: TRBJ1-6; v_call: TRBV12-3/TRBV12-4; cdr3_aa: CASSLGTGGLSPLHF
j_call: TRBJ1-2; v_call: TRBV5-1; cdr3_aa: CASSPDTEYGYTF
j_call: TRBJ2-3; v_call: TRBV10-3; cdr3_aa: CAINRERKDTQYF
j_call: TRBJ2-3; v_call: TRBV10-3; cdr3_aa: CAIKDEPLTDTQYF
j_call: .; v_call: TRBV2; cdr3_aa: CASDPGQNSYEQYF
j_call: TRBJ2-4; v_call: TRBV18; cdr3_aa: CASSPRDSPKSIQYF
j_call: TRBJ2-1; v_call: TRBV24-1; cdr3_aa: CATSDLGLAGGGSYNEQFF
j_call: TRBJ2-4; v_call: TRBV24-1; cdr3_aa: CATSEGTGGNKNIQYF
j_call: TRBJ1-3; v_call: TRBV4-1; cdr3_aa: CASSQDLGGRSGNTIYF
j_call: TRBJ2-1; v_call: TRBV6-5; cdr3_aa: CASSYATGVEQFF
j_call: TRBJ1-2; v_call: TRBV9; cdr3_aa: CASSTSDGGGTYGYTF
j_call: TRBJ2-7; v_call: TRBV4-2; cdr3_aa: CASSQEDRGASYEQYF
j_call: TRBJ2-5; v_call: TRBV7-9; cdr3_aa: CASSPPGLAAYNEQYF
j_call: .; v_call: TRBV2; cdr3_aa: CASSENAYNEQYF
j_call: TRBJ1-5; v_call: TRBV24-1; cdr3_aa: CATSEGTGRNQPQHF
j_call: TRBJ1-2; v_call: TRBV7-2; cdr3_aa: CASSPGGGAYGYTF
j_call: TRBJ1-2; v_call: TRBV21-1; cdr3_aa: CASSKGAGQSILSYTF
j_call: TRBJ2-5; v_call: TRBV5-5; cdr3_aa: CASSVGLAGDPETQYF
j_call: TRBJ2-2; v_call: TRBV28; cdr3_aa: CASSRRRSHDTGELFF
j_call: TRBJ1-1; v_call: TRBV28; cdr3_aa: CASSQVGLIAFF